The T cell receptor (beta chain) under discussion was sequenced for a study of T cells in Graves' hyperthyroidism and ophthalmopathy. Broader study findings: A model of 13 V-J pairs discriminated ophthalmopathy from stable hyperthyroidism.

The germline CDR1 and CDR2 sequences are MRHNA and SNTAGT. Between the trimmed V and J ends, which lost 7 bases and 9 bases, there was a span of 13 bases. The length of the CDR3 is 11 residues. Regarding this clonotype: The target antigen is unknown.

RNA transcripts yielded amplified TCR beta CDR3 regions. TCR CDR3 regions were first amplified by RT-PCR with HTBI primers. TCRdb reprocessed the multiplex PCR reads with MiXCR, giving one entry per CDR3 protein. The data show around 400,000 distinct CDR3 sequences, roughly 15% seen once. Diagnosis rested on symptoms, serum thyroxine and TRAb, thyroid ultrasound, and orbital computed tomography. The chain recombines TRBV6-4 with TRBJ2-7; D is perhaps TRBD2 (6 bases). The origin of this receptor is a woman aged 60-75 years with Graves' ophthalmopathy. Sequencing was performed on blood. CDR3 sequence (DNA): TGTGCCAGCACCCGGGACTCGGCGCAGTACTTC. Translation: CASTRDSAQYF.